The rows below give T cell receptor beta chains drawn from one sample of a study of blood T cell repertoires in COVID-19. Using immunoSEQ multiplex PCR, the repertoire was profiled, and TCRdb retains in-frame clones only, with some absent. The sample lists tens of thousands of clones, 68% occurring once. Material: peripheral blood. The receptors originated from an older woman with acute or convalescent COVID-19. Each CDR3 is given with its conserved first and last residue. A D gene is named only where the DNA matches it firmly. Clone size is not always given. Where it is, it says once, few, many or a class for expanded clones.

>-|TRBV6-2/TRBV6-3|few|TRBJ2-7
CASSYAPVSGGYYEQYF
TGTGCCAGCAGTTACGCCCCCGTATCCGGAGGGTACTACGAGCAGTACTTC
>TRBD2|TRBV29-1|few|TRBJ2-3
CSVLSGSDTDTQYF
TGCAGCGTTCTAAGCGGGAGCGACACAGATACGCAGTATTTT
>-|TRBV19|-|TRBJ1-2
CASIGGPNYGYTF
TGTGCCAGTATTGGAGGGCCAAACTATGGCTACACCTTC
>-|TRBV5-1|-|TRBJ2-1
CASSITGPAGNEQFF
TGCGCCAGCAGCATTACGGGTCCGGCTGGGAATGAGCAGTTCTTC
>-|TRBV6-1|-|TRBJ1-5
CASSEGTDNQPQHF
TGTGCCAGCAGTGAAGGCACTGATAATCAGCCCCAGCATTTT
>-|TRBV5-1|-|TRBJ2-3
CASSLDPDLPTHTQYF
TGCGCCAGCAGCTTGGATCCGGACTTACCCACCCATACGCAGTATTTT
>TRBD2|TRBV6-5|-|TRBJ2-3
CASRREGTDTQYF
TGTGCCAGCAGGAGGGAGGGTACAGATACGCAGTATTTT
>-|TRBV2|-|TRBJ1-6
CASSAAGRNSPLHF
TGTGCCAGCAGCGCCGCGGGACGAAATTCACCCCTCCACTTT
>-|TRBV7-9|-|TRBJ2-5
CASSSDSFQETQYF
TGTGCCAGCAGCTCTGACAGTTTCCAAGAGACCCAGTACTTC
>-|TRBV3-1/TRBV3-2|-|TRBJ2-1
CASSPPGTYNEQFF
TGTGCCAGCAGCCCCCCGGGGACTTACAATGAGCAGTTCTTC
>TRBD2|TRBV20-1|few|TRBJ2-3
CSASSPSGGLSTDTQYF
TGCAGTGCTAGTTCGCCTAGCGGGGGCCTTAGCACAGATACGCAGTATTTT
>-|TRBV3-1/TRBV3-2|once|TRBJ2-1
CASSQGDGSRNEQFF
TGTGCCAGCAGCCAAGGAGACGGGAGTCGCAATGAGCAGTTCTTC
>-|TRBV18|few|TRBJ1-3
CASSRVPIGATGNTIYF
TGTGCCAGCTCACGTGTACCTATAGGGGCTACCGGAAACACCATATATTTT
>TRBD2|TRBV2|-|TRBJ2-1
CASDGGALGNEQFF
TGTGCCAGCGACGGGGGGGCCTTGGGGAATGAGCAGTTCTTC
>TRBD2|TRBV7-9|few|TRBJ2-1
CASSLEGAGLAGVNEQFF
TGTGCCAGCAGCTTAGAAGGGGCGGGTCTAGCGGGAGTCAATGAGCAGTTCTTC
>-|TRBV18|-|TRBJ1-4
CASSDSIGDEKLFF
TGTGCCAGCTCAGATTCGATCGGGGATGAAAAACTGTTTTTT
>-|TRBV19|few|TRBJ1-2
CASSMEGQYYGYTF
TGTGCCAGTAGTATGGAAGGACAGTACTATGGCTACACCTTC
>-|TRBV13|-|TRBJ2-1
CASSLSSGVRQQFF
TGTGCCAGCAGCTTATCCTCGGGAGTCCGACAGCAGTTCTTC
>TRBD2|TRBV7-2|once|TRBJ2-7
CASSLGPHSGSYEQYF
TGTGCCAGCAGCTTAGGGCCCCATAGCGGGAGCTACGAGCAGTACTTC
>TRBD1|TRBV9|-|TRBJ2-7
CASSKGQGGNEQYF
TGTGCCAGCAGCAAAGGACAGGGAGGCAACGAGCAGTACTTC
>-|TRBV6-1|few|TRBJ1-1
CASSEMALNTEAFF
TGTGCCAGCAGTGAAATGGCTTTGAACACTGAAGCTTTCTTT
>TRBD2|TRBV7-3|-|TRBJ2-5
CASSLERLASKETQYF
TGTGCCAGCAGCTTAGAGAGACTAGCGTCGAAGGAGACCCAGTACTTC
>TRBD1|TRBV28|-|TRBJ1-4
CASSLFQTGGSGEKLFF
TGTGCCAGCAGTTTATTTCAAACAGGGGGCAGCGGTGAAAAACTGTTTTTT
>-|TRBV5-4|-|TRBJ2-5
CASTGSGTETQYF
TGTGCCAGCACGGGTAGCGGTACGGAGACCCAGTACTTC
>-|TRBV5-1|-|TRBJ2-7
CASSRLAAQYEQYF
TGCGCCAGCAGCAGATTAGCGGCACAATACGAGCAGTACTTC
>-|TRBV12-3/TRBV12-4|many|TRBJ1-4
CASSGGYPQLFF
TGTGCCAGCAGTGGCGGTTATCCCCAGCTGTTTTTT
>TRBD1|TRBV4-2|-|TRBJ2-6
CASSPTTGGPSGANVLTF
TGTGCCAGCAGCCCTACAACAGGGGGACCCTCTGGGGCCAACGTCCTGACTTTC
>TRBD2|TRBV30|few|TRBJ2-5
CAWSSGRRETQYF
TGTGCCTGGAGTAGCGGGAGACGGGAGACCCAGTACTTC
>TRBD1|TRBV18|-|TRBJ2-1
CASSPMSAGGNSYNEQFF
TGTGCCAGCTCACCAATGTCTGCAGGGGGAAACTCCTACAATGAGCAGTTCTTC
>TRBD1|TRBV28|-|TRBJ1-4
CASSLPDRGPNEKLFF
TGTGCCAGCAGTTTACCCGACAGGGGTCCTAATGAAAAACTGTTTTTT
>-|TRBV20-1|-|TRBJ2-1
CSARETRGQFF
TGCAGTGCTAGAGAAACCCGGGGGCAGTTCTTC
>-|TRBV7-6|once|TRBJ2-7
CASSSQGYEQYF
TGTGCCAGCAGCTCGCAGGGGTACGAGCAGTACTTC
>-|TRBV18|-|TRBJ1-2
CASSPVPSTQGYGYTF
TGTGCCAGCTCACCAGTTCCATCGACCCAGGGATATGGCTACACCTTC
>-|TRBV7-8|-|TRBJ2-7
CASSLSYEQYF
TGTGCCAGCAGCCTATCCTACGAGCAGTACTTC
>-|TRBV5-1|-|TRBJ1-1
CASSSLTGKGTEAFF
TGCGCCAGCAGCTCTCTTACAGGGAAGGGCACTGAAGCTTTCTTT
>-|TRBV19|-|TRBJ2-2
CASSPRFSTGELFF
TGTGCCAGTAGTCCTCGGTTTAGTACCGGGGAGCTGTTTTTT
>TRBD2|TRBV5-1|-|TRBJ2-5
CASSLGTSGNRETQYF
TGCGCCAGCAGCTTGGGGACTAGCGGGAATAGGGAGACCCAGTACTTC
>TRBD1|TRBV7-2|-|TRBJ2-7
CASSSLDRENYEQYF
TGTGCCAGCAGCTCGTTAGACAGGGAGAACTACGAGCAGTACTTC
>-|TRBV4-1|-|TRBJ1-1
CASSQDSGNTEAFF
TGCGCCAGCAGCCAAGACTCCGGGAACACTGAAGCTTTCTTT
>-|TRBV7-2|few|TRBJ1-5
CASRYRDDSNQPQHF
TGTGCCAGCAGGTACAGGGACGATAGCAATCAGCCCCAGCATTTT
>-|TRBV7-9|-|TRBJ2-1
CASSLAGGIGNEQFF
TGTGCCAGCAGCTTAGCGGGGGGAATAGGCAATGAGCAGTTCTTC
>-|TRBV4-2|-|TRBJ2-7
CASSHGTYSYEQYF
TGTGCCAGCAGCCACGGGACTTACTCCTACGAGCAGTACTTC
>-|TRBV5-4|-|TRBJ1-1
CASSQNRGSTEAFF
TGTGCCAGCAGCCAGAACCGGGGGAGCACTGAAGCTTTCTTT
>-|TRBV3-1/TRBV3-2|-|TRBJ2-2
CASSQAMRRDTGELFF
TGTGCCAGCAGCCAAGCCATGCGCCGGGACACCGGGGAGCTGTTTTTT
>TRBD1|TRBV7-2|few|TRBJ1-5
CASSLFYSQGGELAQHF
TGTGCCAGCAGTCTTTTCTATTCACAAGGGGGCGAATTGGCCCAGCATTTT